One T cell receptor beta chain is described in this entry. Looked up from germline, CDR1 is SGHTA and CDR2 is FQGTGA. V was pared by 2 bases and J by 0 bases, with 12 bases between. The CDR3 consists of 16 residues. Library preparation (for TCRbeta) was performed with unique molecular identifiers. Via MiXCR, TCRdb re-called the PCR reads, giving one row per CDR3 protein. The table has some 490,000 distinct CDR3 sequences, around 12% seen once. The sample belongs to a study of T-cell reconstitution after alpha-beta-depleted transplantation in children. V gene TRBV7-3 combines with J gene TRBJ2-3; possibly TRBD2 for D (5 bases). Sequencing was performed on PBMCs from the stem cell graft donor, taken from the stem cell graft. The TCR comes from a human donor who donated a stem cell graft to a child with combined immunodeficiency. CDR3: CASSLDPGSSTDTQYF. CDR3 sequence (DNA): TGTGCCAGCAGCTTAGATCCGGGGTCTAGCACAGATACGCAGTATTTT.